Shown below are 8 T cell receptor beta chains from a single sample sequenced in a study of CD8 T cells in ankylosing spondylitis. TCRdb analysed the 5' RACE reads with MiXCR anew, one entry per CDR3 protein. The sample includes approximately 31,000 distinct CDR3 sequences, around 30% of them seen just once. Specimen: synovial fluid, either unsorted or a sorted T cell fraction (not recorded which). All receptors come from a male donor with ankylosing spondylitis.

This clonotype was found once. This sequence joins TRBV27 and TRBJ1-5; D not certain. The CDR3 spans 15 residues. CDR1 MNHEY and CDR2 SMNVEV come from the germline V gene (reference sequence). Trimming removed 2 bases from V and 2 bases from J, with 10 bases in between. The CDR3 bases are TGTGCCAGCAGTTTAGGACCAAACGGCAATCAGCCCCAGCATTTT. Translating it yields CASSLGPNGNQPQHF.

This clonotype was counted between two and nine times. The chain combines TRBV7-9 with TRBJ1-3, with D tentatively TRBD1 (6 bases). The CDR3 sequence is 15 residues long. V was pared by 7 bases and J by 8 bases, with 21 bases between. The germline gives CDR1 SEHNR, CDR2 FQNEAQ (reference sequence). The CDR3 nucleotides read TGTGCCAGCATCACCCTGGGAGGGGGGGCAGACACCATATATTTT. Its protein product is CASITLGGGADTIYF.

This sequence joins TRBV20-1 and TRBJ1-1; 8 bases agree with TRBD1. Unmatched junction bases numbered 11, after V lost 2 bases and J lost 6 bases. The CDR3 spans 15 residues. The germline V gene has CDR1 DFQATT and CDR2 SNEGSKA (reference sequence). As DNA, the CDR3 is TGCAGTGCTAGAAACGGCCAGGGGGCGCTTCCTGAAGCTTTCTTT. It encodes CSARNGQGALPEAFF.

This chain links TRBV27 with TRBJ2-7; 7 nucleotides line up with TRBD1. After removal of 2 bases from V and 0 bases from J, the junction contained 10 bases not matched to a gene. CDR3 size: 17 residues. Germline V lookup: CDR1 MNHEY, CDR2 SMNVEV (reference sequence). The CDR3 DNA is TGTGCCAGCAGTTTAACCCATTACAGGGGTCTCTCCTACGAGCAGTACTTC. Its protein product is CASSLTHYRGLSYEQYF.

This clonotype has more than one count but fewer than ten. The V and J genes are TRBV25-1 and TRBJ2-1; TRBD1 aligns across 7 bases. CDR3 length equals 13 residues. The V segment lost 3 bases and the J segment 15 bases; nucleotides outside the gene matches: 11. Germline CDR1 MGHDK, CDR2 SYGVNS. CDR3 loop: CASSETVGQAPFF. The CDR3 DNA reads TGTGCCAGCAGTGAGACAGTAGGACAGGCCCCGTTCTTC.

This clonotype was detected a few times. The chain recombines TRBV5-1 with TRBJ2-1; D possibly corresponds to TRBD2 (5 bases). Germline-derived CDR1 and CDR2 are SGHRS and YFSETQ. V was cut by 6 bases and J by 7 bases, with 11 bases left in between. There are 12 residues in the CDR3. Here the CDR3 reads CASTSSGNEQFF. CDR3 in DNA: TGCGCCAGCACCTCTTCGGGGAATGAGCAGTTCTTC.

V usage is TRBV10-2 and J usage is TRBJ2-5, with 13 bases identical to TRBD2. The CDR3 has 15 amino acids. V shed 4 bases and J 5 bases; nucleotides not matched to a gene: 4. Germline values: CDR1 WSHSY, CDR2 SAAADI. CDR3: CASSATSGRKETQYF. As DNA, the CDR3 is TGCGCCAGCAGTGCGACTAGCGGGAGGAAGGAGACCCAGTACTTC.

This clonotype has a handful of counts. The chain joins TRBV10-2 to TRBJ2-4; D is undetermined. CDR1 and CDR2 (germline): WSHSY, SAAADI. There are 12 residues in the CDR3. The V and J ends lost 8 bases and 8 bases respectively, with 13 bases between them. The CDR3 loop reads CASGDYPDIQYF. The DNA for the CDR3 is TGCGCCAGCGGGGATTACCCGGACATTCAGTACTTC.